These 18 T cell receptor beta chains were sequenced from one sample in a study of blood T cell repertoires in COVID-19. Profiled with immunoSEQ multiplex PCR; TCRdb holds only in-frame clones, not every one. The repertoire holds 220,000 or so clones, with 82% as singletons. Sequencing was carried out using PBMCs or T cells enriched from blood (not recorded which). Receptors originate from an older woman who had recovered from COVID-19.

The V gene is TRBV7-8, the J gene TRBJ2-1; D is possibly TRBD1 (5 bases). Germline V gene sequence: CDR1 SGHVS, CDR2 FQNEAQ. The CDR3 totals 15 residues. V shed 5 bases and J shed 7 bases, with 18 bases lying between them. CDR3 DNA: TGTGCCAGCAGCACCGACCTAGGGGCCTCTAATGAGCAGTTCTTC. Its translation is CASSTDLGASNEQFF.

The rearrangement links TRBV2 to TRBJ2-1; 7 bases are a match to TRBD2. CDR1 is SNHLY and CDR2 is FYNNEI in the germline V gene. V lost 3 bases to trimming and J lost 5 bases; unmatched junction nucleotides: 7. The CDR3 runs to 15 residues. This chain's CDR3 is CASSDWLAVNNEQFF. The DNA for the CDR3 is TGTGCCAGCAGTGATTGGCTAGCGGTGAACAATGAGCAGTTCTTC. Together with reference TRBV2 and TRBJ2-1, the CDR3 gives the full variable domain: EPEVTQTPSHQVTQMGQEVILRCVPISNHLYFYWYRQILGQKVEFLVSFYNNEISEKSEIFDDQFSVERPDGSNFTLKIRSTKLEDSAMYFCASSDWLAVNNEQFFGPGTRLTVL.

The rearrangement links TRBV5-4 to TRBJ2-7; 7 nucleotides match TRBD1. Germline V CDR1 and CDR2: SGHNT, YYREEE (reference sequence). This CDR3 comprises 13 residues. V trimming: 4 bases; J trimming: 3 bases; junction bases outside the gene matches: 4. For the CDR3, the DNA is TGTGCCAGCAGCGCAGGACAGGTCTACGAGCAGTACTTC. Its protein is CASSAGQVYEQYF. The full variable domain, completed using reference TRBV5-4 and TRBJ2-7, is ETGVTQSPTHLIKTRGQQVTLRCSSQSGHNTVSWYQQALGQGPQFIFQYYREEENGRGNFPPRFSGLQFPNYSSELNVNALELDDSALYLCASSAGQVYEQYFGPGTRLTVT.

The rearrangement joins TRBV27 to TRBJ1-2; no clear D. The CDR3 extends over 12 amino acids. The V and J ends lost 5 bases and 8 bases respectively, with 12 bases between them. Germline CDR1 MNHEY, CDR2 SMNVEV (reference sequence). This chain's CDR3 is CASSARALGYTF. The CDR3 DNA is TGTGCCAGCAGTGCCCGAGCTCTGGGCTACACCTTC.

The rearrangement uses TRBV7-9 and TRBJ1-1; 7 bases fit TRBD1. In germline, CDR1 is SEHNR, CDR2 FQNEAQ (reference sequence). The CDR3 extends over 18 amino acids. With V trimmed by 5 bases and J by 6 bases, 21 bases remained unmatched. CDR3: CASSPRSRGGGRGPEAFF. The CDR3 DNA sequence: TGTGCCAGCAGCCCGAGGAGCAGGGGTGGGGGAAGGGGGCCTGAAGCTTTCTTT. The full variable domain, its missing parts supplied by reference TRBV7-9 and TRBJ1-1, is DTGVSQNPRHKITKRGQNVTFRCDPISEHNRLYWYRQTLGQGPEFLTYFQNEAQLEKSRLLSDRFSAERPKGSFSTLEIQRTEQGDSAMYLCASSPRSRGGGRGPEAFFGQGTRLTVV.

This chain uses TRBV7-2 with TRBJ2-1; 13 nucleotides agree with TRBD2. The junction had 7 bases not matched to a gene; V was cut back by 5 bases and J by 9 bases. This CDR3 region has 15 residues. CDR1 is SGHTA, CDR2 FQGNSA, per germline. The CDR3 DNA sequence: TGTGCCAGCAGCCGGCGGACTAGCGGGAGCATTGAGCAGTTCTTC. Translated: CASSRRTSGSIEQFF. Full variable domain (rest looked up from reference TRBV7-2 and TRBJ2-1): GAGVSQSPSNKVTEKGKDVELRCDPISGHTALYWYRQSLGQGLEFLIYFQGNSAPDKSGLPSDRFSAERTGGSVSTLTIQRTQQEDSAVYLCASSRRTSGSIEQFFGPGTRLTVL.

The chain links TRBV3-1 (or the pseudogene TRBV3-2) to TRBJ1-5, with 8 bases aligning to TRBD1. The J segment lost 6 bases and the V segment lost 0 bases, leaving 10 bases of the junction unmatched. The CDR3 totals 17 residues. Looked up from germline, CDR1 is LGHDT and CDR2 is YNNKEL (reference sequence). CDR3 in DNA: TGTGCCAGCAGCCAAGATGGTTGGACAGGGAGTGCTCAGCCCCAGCATTTT. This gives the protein CASSQDGWTGSAQPQHF.

The CDR3 coding sequence is TGTGCCAGTAGGGGGGCAGGGGGCGAGTGGAACACTGAAGCTTTCTTT. Its translation is CASRGAGGEWNTEAFF. The chain joins TRBV19 to TRBJ1-1; 8 nucleotides line up with TRBD1. The length of the CDR3 is 16 residues. CDR1 is LNHDA and CDR2 is SQIVND in the germline V gene (reference sequence). The V and J ends lost 6 bases and 1 base, in that order; junction bases with no gene match: 10. Filled out from reference TRBV19 and TRBJ1-1, the complete variable domain reads DGGITQSPKYLFRKEGQNVTLSCEQNLNHDAMYWYRQDPGQGLRLIYYSQIVNDFQKGDIAEGYSVSREKKESFPLTVTSAQKNPTAFYLCASRGAGGEWNTEAFFGQGTRLTVV.

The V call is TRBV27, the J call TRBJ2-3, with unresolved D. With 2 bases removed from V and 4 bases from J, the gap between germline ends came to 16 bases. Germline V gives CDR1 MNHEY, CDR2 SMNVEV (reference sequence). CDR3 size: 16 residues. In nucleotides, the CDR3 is TGTGCCAGCAGTTTAGTGACAACCTCCGCCCCAGATACGCAGTATTTT. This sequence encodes CASSLVTTSAPDTQYF.

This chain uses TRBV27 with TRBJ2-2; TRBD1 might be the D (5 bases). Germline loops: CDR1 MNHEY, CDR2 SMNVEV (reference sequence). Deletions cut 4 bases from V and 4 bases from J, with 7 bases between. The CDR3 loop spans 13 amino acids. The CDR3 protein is CASSSTVTGELFF. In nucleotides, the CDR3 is TGTGCCAGCAGTTCGACAGTCACCGGGGAGCTGTTTTTT.

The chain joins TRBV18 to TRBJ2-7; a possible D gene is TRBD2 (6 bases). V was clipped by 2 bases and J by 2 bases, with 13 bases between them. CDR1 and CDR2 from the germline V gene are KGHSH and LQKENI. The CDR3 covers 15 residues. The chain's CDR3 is CASSPTRDSTYEQYF. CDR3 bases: TGTGCCAGCTCACCAACAAGGGACTCTACCTACGAGCAGTACTTC. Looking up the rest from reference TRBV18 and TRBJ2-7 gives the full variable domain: NAGVMQNPRHLVRRRGQEARLRCSPMKGHSHVYWYRQLPEEGLKFMVYLQKENIIDESGMPKERFSAEFPKEGPSILRIQQVVRGDSAAYFCASSPTRDSTYEQYFGPGTRLTVT.

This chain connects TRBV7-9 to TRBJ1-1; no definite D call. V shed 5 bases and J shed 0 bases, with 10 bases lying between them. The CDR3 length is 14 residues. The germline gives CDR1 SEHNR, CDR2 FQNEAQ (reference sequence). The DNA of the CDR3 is TGTGCCAGCAGCCCCAACAATATGAACACTGAAGCTTTCTTT. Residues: CASSPNNMNTEAFF.

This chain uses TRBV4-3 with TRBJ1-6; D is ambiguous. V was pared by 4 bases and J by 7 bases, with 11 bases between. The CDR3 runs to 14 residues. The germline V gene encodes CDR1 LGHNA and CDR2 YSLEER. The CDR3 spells CASSPIGQNSPLHF. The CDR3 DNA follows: TGCGCCAGCAGCCCCATTGGGCAGAATTCACCCCTCCACTTT.

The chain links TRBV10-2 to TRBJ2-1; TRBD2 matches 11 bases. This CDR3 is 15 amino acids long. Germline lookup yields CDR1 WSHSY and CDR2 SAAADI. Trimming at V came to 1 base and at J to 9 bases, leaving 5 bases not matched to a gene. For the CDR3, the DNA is TGCGCCAGCAGTGAGTTCACTAGCGGGAGATCTGAGCAGTTCTTC. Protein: CASSEFTSGRSEQFF.

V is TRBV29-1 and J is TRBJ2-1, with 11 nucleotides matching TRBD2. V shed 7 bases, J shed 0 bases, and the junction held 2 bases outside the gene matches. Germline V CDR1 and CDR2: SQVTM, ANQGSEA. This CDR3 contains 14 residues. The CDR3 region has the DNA TGCAGCGCAGGGACTAGCGGCTCCTACAATGAGCAGTTCTTC. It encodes CSAGTSGSYNEQFF.

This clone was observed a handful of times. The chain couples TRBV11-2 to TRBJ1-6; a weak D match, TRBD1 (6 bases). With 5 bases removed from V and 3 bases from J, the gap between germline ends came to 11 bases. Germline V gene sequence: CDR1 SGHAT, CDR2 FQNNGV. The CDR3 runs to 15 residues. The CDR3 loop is CASSPGQNYNSPLHF. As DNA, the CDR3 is TGTGCCAGCAGCCCCGGACAGAACTATAATTCACCCCTCCACTTT.

The CDR3 region is CASSYSRSPYGYTF. In nucleotides, the CDR3 is TGTGCCAGCAGTTACTCGCGTAGTCCCTATGGCTACACCTTC. J is TRBJ1-2 and V is TRBV6-2 or TRBV6-3; D gene unclear. Germline V gene sequence: CDR1 MNHEY, CDR2 SVGEGT. V was pared by 0 bases and J by 4 bases, with 9 bases between. The CDR3 extends over 14 amino acids.

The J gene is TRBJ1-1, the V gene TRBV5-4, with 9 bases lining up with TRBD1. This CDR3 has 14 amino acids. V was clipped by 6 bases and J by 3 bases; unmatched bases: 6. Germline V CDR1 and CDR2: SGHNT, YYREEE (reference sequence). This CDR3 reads CASNLDRGDTEAFF. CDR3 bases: TGTGCCAGCAACCTGGACAGGGGCGACACTGAAGCTTTCTTT.